This TCR beta chain was sequenced for a study of blood T cell repertoires in COVID-19. For the study at large: Both acute and convalescent COVID-19 samples were obtained from the United States, Italy and Spain.

As handled by the study authors: Reference gene primer amplification gave nucleated cell count estimates. Some clones are missing from TCRdb's copy, which holds only in-frame ones; the method was immunoSEQ multiplex PCR. The V and J calls and clone size come from that table; D and trimming were worked out from the DNA. The data contain fewer than 350,000 clones, about 89% of them seen just once; the ten biggest clones take up approximately 9%. Germline CDR1 is SGDLS and CDR2 is YYNGEE. V lost 0 bases, J lost 0 bases, and 7 bases stayed unmatched. The CDR3 has 18 amino acids. This clonotype was obtained from a man aged 40-49 years with active or convalescent COVID-19. The chain combines TRBV9 with TRBJ2-3, with 10 bases that match TRBD2. Sequences were obtained from peripheral blood. The CDR3 loop reads CASSVAASGSRSTDTQYF. CDR3 DNA sequence: TGTGCCAGCAGCGTAGCTGCTAGCGGGAGTCGTAGCACAGATACGCAGTATTTT.